Listed below are T cell receptor beta chains from one sample, sequenced in a study of cytomegalovirus exposure and HLA in healthy donors. The data were produced by immunoSEQ multiplex PCR, yet TCRdb's version contains in-frame clones alone and is incomplete. The sample gives roughly 120,000 clones, around 80% of which show up once; over 0.2% is in the top ten. The specimen sequenced was PBMCs. Source of these receptors: a man aged 45-65 years in good health and CMV-seronegative. Each CDR3 is given with its conserved first and last residue. The order of the fields is D gene, CDR3 length, clone size, V gene, J gene, CDR3 protein, CDR3 DNA. The D gene is left open where the match is weak. Clone size is stated in some rows and not others, as once, few, many or a class when expanded.

D gene: TRBD1
CDR3 length: 16
clone size: -
V gene: TRBV4-1
J gene: TRBJ2-1
CDR3 protein: CASSQESQGVSKWQFF
CDR3 DNA: TGCGCCAGCAGCCAAGAGTCACAGGGGGTAAGCAAATGGCAGTTCTTC

D gene: TRBD1
CDR3 length: 13
clone size: -
V gene: TRBV27
J gene: TRBJ1-6
CDR3 protein: CASKTGVESPLHF
CDR3 DNA: TGTGCCAGCAAAACAGGGGTGGAATCACCCCTCCACTTT

D gene: -
CDR3 length: 14
clone size: -
V gene: TRBV7-9
J gene: TRBJ1-1
CDR3 protein: CASSFSGTPTEAFF
CDR3 DNA: TGTGCCAGCAGCTTCTCCGGGACACCTACTGAAGCTTTCTTT

D gene: TRBD2
CDR3 length: 16
clone size: -
V gene: TRBV10-3
J gene: TRBJ2-1
CDR3 protein: CAISEGSRGGQGEQFF
CDR3 DNA: TGTGCCATCAGTGAAGGTTCGCGGGGGGGCCAAGGGGAGCAGTTCTTC

D gene: -
CDR3 length: 14
clone size: -
V gene: TRBV9
J gene: TRBJ2-2
CDR3 protein: CASNRAEPTGELFF
CDR3 DNA: TGTGCCAGCAACCGAGCGGAACCCACCGGGGAGCTGTTTTTT

D gene: -
CDR3 length: 14
clone size: -
V gene: TRBV11-2
J gene: TRBJ2-7
CDR3 protein: CASSFGLLSYEQYF
CDR3 DNA: TGTGCCAGCAGCTTCGGACTCCTCTCCTACGAGCAGTACTTC

D gene: -
CDR3 length: 16
clone size: -
V gene: TRBV28
J gene: TRBJ1-1
CDR3 protein: CASSLFEGGRTGEAFF
CDR3 DNA: TGTGCCAGCAGTTTGTTTGAAGGGGGACGAACAGGTGAAGCTTTCTTT

D gene: -
CDR3 length: 16
clone size: once
V gene: TRBV30
J gene: TRBJ1-6
CDR3 protein: CAWGETASSYNSPLHF
CDR3 DNA: TGTGCCTGGGGAGAGACAGCAAGCTCCTATAATTCACCCCTCCACTTT

D gene: -
CDR3 length: 11
clone size: -
V gene: TRBV29-1
J gene: TRBJ1-1
CDR3 protein: CSVSSPTEAFF
CDR3 DNA: TGCAGCGTTTCAAGCCCAACTGAAGCTTTCTTT

D gene: TRBD1
CDR3 length: 14
clone size: -
V gene: TRBV5-4
J gene: TRBJ2-7
CDR3 protein: CASSTDRWDYEQYF
CDR3 DNA: TGTGCCAGCAGCACGGACAGGTGGGACTACGAGCAGTACTTC

D gene: TRBD1
CDR3 length: 20
clone size: few
V gene: TRBV15
J gene: TRBJ1-5
CDR3 protein: CATSRDRMTGGGSDRQPQHF
CDR3 DNA: TGTGCCACCAGCAGAGATAGGATGACAGGGGGCGGTTCAGATAGGCAGCCCCAGCATTTT

D gene: -
CDR3 length: 15
clone size: -
V gene: TRBV19
J gene: TRBJ1-2
CDR3 protein: CASRAEDVSNYGYTF
CDR3 DNA: TGTGCCAGTAGGGCGGAGGACGTTTCCAACTATGGCTACACCTTC

D gene: -
CDR3 length: 15
clone size: once
V gene: TRBV28
J gene: TRBJ1-4
CDR3 protein: CASISITETNEKLFF
CDR3 DNA: TGTGCCAGCATCTCAATTACAGAAACTAATGAAAAACTGTTTTTT

D gene: -
CDR3 length: 13
clone size: -
V gene: TRBV7-3
J gene: TRBJ1-2
CDR3 protein: CASSHGSGEGYTF
CDR3 DNA: TGTGCCAGCAGCCACGGATCGGGGGAGGGCTACACCTTC

D gene: TRBD2
CDR3 length: 18
clone size: -
V gene: TRBV14
J gene: TRBJ2-7
CDR3 protein: CASSPDRRTSGRAGEQYF
CDR3 DNA: TGTGCCAGCAGCCCGGACAGAAGGACTAGCGGGAGGGCCGGCGAGCAGTACTTC

D gene: -
CDR3 length: 15
clone size: -
V gene: TRBV7-7
J gene: TRBJ2-2
CDR3 protein: CASSSGSWGTGELFF
CDR3 DNA: TGTGCTAGCAGCTCGGGGTCCTGGGGCACCGGGGAGCTGTTTTTT

D gene: TRBD1
CDR3 length: 17
clone size: -
V gene: TRBV18
J gene: TRBJ1-1
CDR3 protein: CASSPLFPGQGDTEAFF
CDR3 DNA: TGTGCCAGCTCACCACTATTTCCGGGACAGGGGGACACTGAAGCTTTCTTT

D gene: -
CDR3 length: 13
clone size: -
V gene: TRBV19
J gene: TRBJ2-5
CDR3 protein: CASSAIDIGTQYF
CDR3 DNA: TGTGCCAGTAGTGCGATAGACATTGGGACCCAGTACTTC

D gene: -
CDR3 length: 15
clone size: -
V gene: TRBV11-2
J gene: TRBJ1-5
CDR3 protein: CASSPGTGYNQPQHF
CDR3 DNA: TGTGCCAGCAGCCCGGGTACAGGGTACAATCAGCCCCAGCATTTT

D gene: -
CDR3 length: 14
clone size: few
V gene: TRBV6-1
J gene: TRBJ1-1
CDR3 protein: CASSEAGGNTEAFF
CDR3 DNA: TGTGCCAGCAGTGAAGCAGGAGGGAACACTGAAGCTTTCTTT

D gene: -
CDR3 length: 11
clone size: -
V gene: TRBV20-1
J gene: TRBJ2-1
CDR3 protein: CSARGGGEQFF
CDR3 DNA: TGCAGTGCTCGGGGAGGGGGTGAGCAGTTCTTC

D gene: -
CDR3 length: 14
clone size: -
V gene: TRBV29-1
J gene: TRBJ1-3
CDR3 protein: CSVSAASSGNTIYF
CDR3 DNA: TGCAGCGTGTCCGCGGCAAGCTCTGGAAACACCATATATTTT

D gene: -
CDR3 length: 15
clone size: -
V gene: TRBV7-9
J gene: TRBJ1-6
CDR3 protein: CASSSTKTTNSPLHF
CDR3 DNA: TGTGCCAGCAGCTCCACCAAAACTACCAATTCACCCCTCCACTTT

D gene: TRBD1
CDR3 length: 15
clone size: -
V gene: TRBV7-2
J gene: TRBJ1-1
CDR3 protein: CASSLAGTANTEAFF
CDR3 DNA: TGTGCCAGCAGCCTTGCCGGGACAGCGAACACTGAAGCTTTCTTT

D gene: TRBD1
CDR3 length: 13
clone size: -
V gene: TRBV25-1
J gene: TRBJ1-1
CDR3 protein: CASKGQLNTEAFF
CDR3 DNA: TGTGCCAGCAAGGGACAGCTGAACACTGAAGCTTTCTTT

D gene: TRBD1
CDR3 length: 15
clone size: -
V gene: TRBV5-8
J gene: TRBJ1-2
CDR3 protein: CASSLRQGGGYGYTF
CDR3 DNA: TGTGCCAGCAGCTTGAGACAGGGGGGTGGATATGGCTACACCTTC

D gene: -
CDR3 length: 12
clone size: few
V gene: TRBV28
J gene: TRBJ1-5
CDR3 protein: CASSFINQPQHF
CDR3 DNA: TGTGCCAGCAGTTTCATCAATCAGCCCCAGCATTTT

D gene: TRBD1
CDR3 length: 15
clone size: -
V gene: TRBV10-3
J gene: TRBJ1-5
CDR3 protein: CAISESGQGNQPQHF
CDR3 DNA: TGTGCCATCAGTGAGTCCGGACAGGGCAATCAGCCCCAGCATTTT

D gene: -
CDR3 length: 16
clone size: once
V gene: TRBV4-2
J gene: TRBJ2-7
CDR3 protein: CASSRLAGDQAYEQYF
CDR3 DNA: TGTGCCAGCAGCCGCCTGGCAGGGGACCAGGCCTACGAGCAGTACTTC

D gene: -
CDR3 length: 15
clone size: -
V gene: TRBV30
J gene: TRBJ1-3
CDR3 protein: CAWSVTRNSGNTIYF
CDR3 DNA: TGTGCCTGGAGTGTAACCAGGAACTCTGGAAACACCATATATTTT

D gene: TRBD2
CDR3 length: 15
clone size: once
V gene: TRBV6-1
J gene: TRBJ2-1
CDR3 protein: CASSGRGSSYNEQFF
CDR3 DNA: TGTGCCAGCAGCGGGCGCGGGAGCTCCTACAATGAGCAGTTCTTC

D gene: TRBD2
CDR3 length: 15
clone size: -
V gene: TRBV6-5
J gene: TRBJ2-1
CDR3 protein: CASSALAGAYNEQFF
CDR3 DNA: TGTGCCAGCAGCGCCCTGGCGGGAGCCTACAATGAGCAGTTCTTC

D gene: -
CDR3 length: 14
clone size: -
V gene: TRBV15
J gene: TRBJ1-5
CDR3 protein: CATSRQGSNQPQHF
CDR3 DNA: TGTGCCACCAGCAGACAGGGAAGCAATCAGCCCCAGCATTTT

D gene: -
CDR3 length: 14
clone size: -
V gene: TRBV19
J gene: TRBJ1-5
CDR3 protein: CASSWQGGNQPQHF
CDR3 DNA: TGTGCCAGTAGTTGGCAGGGAGGGAATCAGCCCCAGCATTTT

D gene: TRBD2
CDR3 length: 17
clone size: few
V gene: TRBV19
J gene: TRBJ2-7
CDR3 protein: CASSTGASGRAGNEQYF
CDR3 DNA: TGTGCCAGTAGTACAGGGGCTAGCGGGAGGGCCGGGAACGAGCAGTACTTC

D gene: -
CDR3 length: 16
clone size: -
V gene: TRBV7-2
J gene: TRBJ1-6
CDR3 protein: CASSLEAGVGNSPLHF
CDR3 DNA: TGTGCCAGCAGCTTAGAGGCAGGGGTAGGTAATTCACCCCTCCACTTT

D gene: TRBD1
CDR3 length: 13
clone size: -
V gene: TRBV6-1
J gene: TRBJ1-1
CDR3 protein: CASSGQGNTEAFF
CDR3 DNA: TGTGCCAGCAGCGGACAGGGGAACACTGAAGCTTTCTTT

D gene: TRBD2
CDR3 length: 13
clone size: -
V gene: TRBV30
J gene: TRBJ2-7
CDR3 protein: CAYRTSGGAQQYF
CDR3 DNA: TGTGCCTACCGGACTAGCGGGGGGGCCCAGCAGTACTTC

D gene: TRBD1
CDR3 length: 15
clone size: -
V gene: TRBV5-4
J gene: TRBJ1-3
CDR3 protein: CASSPDRVPGNTIYF
CDR3 DNA: TGTGCCAGCAGCCCGGACAGGGTACCTGGAAACACCATATATTTT

D gene: -
CDR3 length: 14
clone size: -
V gene: TRBV19
J gene: TRBJ2-5
CDR3 protein: CASSIVPYQETQYF
CDR3 DNA: TGTGCCAGTAGTATAGTCCCGTACCAAGAGACCCAGTACTTC

D gene: TRBD1
CDR3 length: 13
clone size: once
V gene: TRBV2
J gene: TRBJ1-5
CDR3 protein: CASGTASNQPQHF
CDR3 DNA: TGTGCCAGCGGGACAGCGAGCAATCAGCCCCAGCATTTT

D gene: -
CDR3 length: 16
clone size: -
V gene: TRBV28
J gene: TRBJ1-5
CDR3 protein: CASSYLDNNQISPQHF
CDR3 DNA: TGTGCCAGCAGTTACCTGGACAATAATCAGATATCGCCCCAGCATTTT

D gene: -
CDR3 length: 12
clone size: once
V gene: TRBV2
J gene: TRBJ1-5
CDR3 protein: CASKQGESAQHF
CDR3 DNA: TGTGCCAGCAAACAGGGTGAGTCAGCCCAGCATTTT

D gene: TRBD1
CDR3 length: 17
clone size: -
V gene: TRBV14
J gene: TRBJ2-5
CDR3 protein: CASSLLGGTGVGETQYF
CDR3 DNA: TGTGCCAGCAGCCTACTTGGTGGAACAGGGGTTGGAGAGACCCAGTACTTC

D gene: -
CDR3 length: 14
clone size: -
V gene: TRBV28
J gene: TRBJ1-1
CDR3 protein: CASRQPGGLTEAFF
CDR3 DNA: TGTGCCAGCAGGCAACCCGGGGGGTTAACTGAAGCTTTCTTT

D gene: -
CDR3 length: 17
clone size: -
V gene: TRBV9
J gene: TRBJ1-6
CDR3 protein: CASSVATGPSYNSPLHF
CDR3 DNA: TGTGCCAGCAGCGTAGCCACGGGTCCCTCCTATAATTCACCCCTCCACTTT

D gene: -
CDR3 length: 15
clone size: -
V gene: TRBV9
J gene: TRBJ2-5
CDR3 protein: CASSVGGARGETQYF
CDR3 DNA: TGTGCCAGCAGCGTAGGTGGGGCCAGGGGAGAGACCCAGTACTTC

D gene: -
CDR3 length: 16
clone size: -
V gene: TRBV7-9
J gene: TRBJ2-1
CDR3 protein: CASSGGRTSSYNEQFF
CDR3 DNA: TGTGCCAGCAGCGGGGGGAGGACCAGCTCCTACAATGAGCAGTTCTTC

D gene: -
CDR3 length: 15
clone size: -
V gene: TRBV15
J gene: TRBJ2-5
CDR3 protein: CATSKGTAEEETQYF
CDR3 DNA: TGTGCCACCAGCAAGGGAACCGCGGAGGAGGAGACCCAGTACTTC

D gene: TRBD1
CDR3 length: 16
clone size: -
V gene: TRBV7-9
J gene: TRBJ2-2
CDR3 protein: CASSRPGTANTGELFF
CDR3 DNA: TGTGCCAGCAGCCGTCCCGGGACAGCTAACACCGGGGAGCTGTTTTTT

D gene: -
CDR3 length: 17
clone size: -
V gene: TRBV30
J gene: TRBJ1-5
CDR3 protein: CAWSFKGLSNSNQPQHF
CDR3 DNA: TGTGCCTGGAGCTTTAAGGGGCTGAGCAATAGCAATCAGCCCCAGCATTTT

D gene: TRBD1
CDR3 length: 14
clone size: -
V gene: TRBV5-1
J gene: TRBJ2-5
CDR3 protein: CASSPGTGKETQYF
CDR3 DNA: TGCGCCAGCAGCCCCGGGACAGGGAAGGAGACCCAGTACTTC

D gene: -
CDR3 length: 15
clone size: few
V gene: TRBV28
J gene: TRBJ2-3
CDR3 protein: CASSLNDGARDTQYF
CDR3 DNA: TGTGCCAGCAGTTTGAATGATGGGGCGCGAGATACGCAGTATTTT

D gene: TRBD1
CDR3 length: 14
clone size: -
V gene: TRBV28
J gene: TRBJ1-2
CDR3 protein: CASSLNRGNYGYTF
CDR3 DNA: TGTGCCAGCAGTTTAAACAGGGGCAACTATGGCTACACCTTC

D gene: TRBD1
CDR3 length: 18
clone size: -
V gene: TRBV11-2
J gene: TRBJ1-2
CDR3 protein: CASSPLKGQGPIRDGYTF
CDR3 DNA: TGTGCCAGCAGCCCCCTCAAGGGACAGGGCCCTATTCGTGATGGCTACACCTTC